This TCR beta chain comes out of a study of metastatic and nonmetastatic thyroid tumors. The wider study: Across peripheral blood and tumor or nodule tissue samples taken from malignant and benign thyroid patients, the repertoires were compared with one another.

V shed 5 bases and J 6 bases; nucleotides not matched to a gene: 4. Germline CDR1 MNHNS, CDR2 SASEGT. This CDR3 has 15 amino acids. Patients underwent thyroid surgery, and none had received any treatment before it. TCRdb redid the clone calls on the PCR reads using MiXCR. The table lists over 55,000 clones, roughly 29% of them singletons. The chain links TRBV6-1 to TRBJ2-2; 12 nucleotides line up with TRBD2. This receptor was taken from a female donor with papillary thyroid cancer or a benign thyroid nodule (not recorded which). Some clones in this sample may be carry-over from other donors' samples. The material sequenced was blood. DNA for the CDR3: TGTGCCAGCAGTCTAGCGGGAGGGTTGGCCGGGGAGCTGTTTTTT. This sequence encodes CASSLAGGLAGELFF.